This TCR beta chain was sequenced during a study of identical twins. The study, taken as a whole, reports: For cord blood, abundant beta clonotypes had fewer insertions, unlike memory repertoires, which showed none.

For this clonotype: The target antigen is unknown.

The CDR3 covers 15 residues. Trimming removed 1 base at V and 0 bases at J, with 7 bases between. Looked up from germline, CDR1 is KGHSH and CDR2 is LQKENI. TCRdb re-analysed the 5' RACE reads in MiXCR, keeping a single row per CDR3 protein. The repertoire includes under 900,000 distinct CDR3 sequences, over 15% of them detected once, and under 15% sits in the top ten. Separately, the same data were catalogued under a study of T cells expressing NK-cell markers. Per that study: Sorted T-cell subsets CD3+CD56+NKG2C+, CD3+CD56+NKG2C- and CD3+CD56-NKG2C+ were TCR beta-sequenced. Topping the CD3+CD56-NKG2C+ fraction as well were these clonotypes, in a few donors.

Sample: PBMCs. This receptor was taken from a woman under 30 in good health. The V call is TRBV18, the J call TRBJ1-5; no reliable D call. CDR3 sequence: CASSPRENSNQPQHF. The CDR3 region has the DNA TGTGCCAGCTCACCACGAGAGAATAGCAATCAGCCCCAGCATTTT.